This T cell receptor beta chain was identified in a study of spatial heterogeneity in lung cancer. CDR3 length: 14 amino acids. V shed 3 bases and J shed 10 bases, with 16 bases lying between them. Germline V lookup: CDR1 LNHNV, CDR2 YYDKDF (reference sequence). This clonotype appeared a few times. Specified time point: blood at routine non-recurrence follow-up after resection. One entry per CDR3 protein results from TCRdb running MiXCR on the 5' RACE reads. The sample gives about 29,000 distinct CDR3 sequences, about 10% of which show up once; less than 35% is in the top ten. V usage is TRBV15 and J usage is TRBJ2-1, with D possibly TRBD2 on 6 matching bases. The sample consisted of PBMCs, taken at follow-up. The clonotype comes from a female donor with early-stage non-small cell lung cancer. CDR3 amino acids: CATSRGLTLEEQFF. DNA of the CDR3: TGTGCCACCAGCAGGGGACTCACCCTAGAGGAGCAGTTCTTC. Full variable domain (rest looked up from reference TRBV15 and TRBJ2-1): DAMVIQNPRYQVTQFGKPVTLSCSQTLNHNVMYWYQQKSSQAPKLLFHYYDKDFNNEADTPDNFQSRRPNTSFCFLDIRSPGLGDTAMYLCATSRGLTLEEQFFGPGTRLTVL.